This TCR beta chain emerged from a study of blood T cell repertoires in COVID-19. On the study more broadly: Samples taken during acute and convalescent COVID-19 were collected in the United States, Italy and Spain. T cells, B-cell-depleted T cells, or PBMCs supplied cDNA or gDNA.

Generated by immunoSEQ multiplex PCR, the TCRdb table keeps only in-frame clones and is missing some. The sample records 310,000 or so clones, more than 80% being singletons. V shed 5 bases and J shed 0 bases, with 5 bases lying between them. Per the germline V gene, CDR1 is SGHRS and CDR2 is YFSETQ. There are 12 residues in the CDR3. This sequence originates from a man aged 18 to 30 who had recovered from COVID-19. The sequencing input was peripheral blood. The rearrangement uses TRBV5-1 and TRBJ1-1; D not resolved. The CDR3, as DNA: TGCGCCAGCAGGACTGTGAACACTGAAGCTTTCTTT. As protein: CASRTVNTEAFF.